This TCR beta chain was identified in a study of OX40 agonist ivuxolimab in advanced cancers. Findings and caveats of the study: Individuals who were partial responders at 0.1-3.0 mg/kg had clonal expansion that ranked among the lowest. The average count of expanded clones was higher among CD8+ T cells than among CD4+.

As regards this clone: Its target is not known.

The table came from immunoSEQ multiplex PCR; TCRdb's copy has only in-frame clones and leaves some out. The data hold approximately 77,000 clones, with over 85% observed a single time. V was cut by 7 bases and J by 7 bases, with 11 bases left in between. CDR1 is LNHDA, CDR2 SQIVND, per germline (reference sequence). The CDR3 contains 12 residues. This TCR derives from an adult with an advanced solid tumor such as melanoma, head and neck, liver or kidney cancer. This sequence joins TRBV19 and TRBJ2-1; no clear D gene. Sequenced material: CD4+ or CD8+ T cells sorted from blood, taken in a trial of the OX40 agonist ivuxolimab. The CDR3 bases are TGTGCCAGTAAAGCAGGTGGGAATGAGCAGTTCTTC. Protein product: CASKAGGNEQFF. Full variable domain (remainder filled in from reference TRBV19 and TRBJ2-1): DGGITQSPKYLFRKEGQNVTLSCEQNLNHDAMYWYRQDPGQGLRLIYYSQIVNDFQKGDIAEGYSVSREKKESFPLTVTSAQKNPTAFYLCASKAGGNEQFFGPGTRLTVL.